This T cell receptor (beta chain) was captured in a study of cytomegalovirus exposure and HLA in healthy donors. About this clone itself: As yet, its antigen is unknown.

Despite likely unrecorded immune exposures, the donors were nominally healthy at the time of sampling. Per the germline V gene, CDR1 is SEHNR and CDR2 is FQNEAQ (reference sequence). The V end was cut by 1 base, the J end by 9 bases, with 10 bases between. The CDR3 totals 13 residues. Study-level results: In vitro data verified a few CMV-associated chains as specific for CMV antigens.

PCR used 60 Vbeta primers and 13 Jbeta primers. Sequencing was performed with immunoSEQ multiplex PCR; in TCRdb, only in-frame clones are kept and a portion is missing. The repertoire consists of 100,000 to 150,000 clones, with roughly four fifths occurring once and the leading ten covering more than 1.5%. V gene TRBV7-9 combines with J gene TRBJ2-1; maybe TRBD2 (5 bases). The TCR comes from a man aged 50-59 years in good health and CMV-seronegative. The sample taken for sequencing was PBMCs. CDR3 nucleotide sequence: TGTGCCAGCAGCTTAGAGGGAGTGGGTGAGCAGTTCTTC. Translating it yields CASSLEGVGEQFF.